One TCR beta chain is described in this entry. Its antigen is as yet unknown. TCRdb called the RT-PCR reads again in MiXCR, with one record for every CDR3 protein. In the table there are about 700,000 distinct CDR3 sequences, more than 11% of which are singletons. The data originate from a study of response to subunit inactivated influenza vaccine. Study results and caveats: There was a suggestion from the authors that each seasonal influenza vaccination recruits few new T cells.

The CDR3 length is 14 residues. The germline CDR1 and CDR2 sequences are GTSNPN and SVGIG (reference sequence). V dropped 0 bases and J dropped 6 bases, with 11 bases sitting between them. This rearrangement joins TRBV30 to TRBJ1-4; D possibly corresponds to TRBD1 (5 bases). This clonotype was sampled from a man aged 45-65 years who received an inactivated influenza vaccine. The sample was PBMCs from blood, taken approximately 15 days before vaccination. The CDR3 is CAWSVGTVYEKLFF. CDR3 nucleotides: TGTGCCTGGAGTGTGGGGACGGTTTATGAAAAACTGTTTTTT.